This T cell receptor (beta chain) was recorded in a study of T cell responses to AZD1222 COVID-19 vaccine. Points from the study as a whole: The study found Spike-specific TCR breadth and depth rose after two AZD1222 doses. Regions 160-218 and 743-854 held dominance among vaccine-associated CD4 TCRs, which spanned spike.

For this clone: Antigen specificity is unknown.

Sequenced by immunoSEQ multiplex PCR; TCRdb stores in-frame clones only, minus some. Of tens of thousands of clones in the sample, roughly nine tenths were seen once. Germline V gene data show CDR1 as SGDLS and CDR2 as YYNGEE. With 1 base removed from V and 1 base from J, the gap between germline ends came to 12 bases. The CDR3 spans 16 residues. The chain recombines TRBV9 with TRBJ2-1; D is uncertain. The input for sequencing was peripheral blood, taken 28 days after the second AZD1222 dose. The receptor's source is an adult who received the AZD1222 COVID-19 vaccine. As DNA, the CDR3 is TGTGCCAGCAGCGTAATCGATGGAGATTCCTACAATGAGCAGTTCTTC. It encodes CASSVIDGDSYNEQFF.